This T cell receptor (beta chain) comes out of a study of human T cells and chemical hapten exposure. Study conclusions and caveats: Having alopecia, the donors may differ immunologically from healthy people.

Individual cDNA molecules (in the library) carried attached unique molecular identifiers. TCRdb redid the calling of the RACE reads with MiXCR, one entry per CDR3 protein. The sample records more than 300,000 distinct CDR3 sequences, 4% to 6% being singletons. The time point denotes: pre-sensitization, week 0. Sample treatment: therapeutic diphenylcyclopropenone sensitization with weekly scalp DPC. Each patch test followed a blood draw. In this sample, this clonotype turned up a few times. Its cognate antigen is unknown. The CDR3 totals 15 residues. With V trimmed by 5 bases and J by 6 bases, 10 bases remained unmatched. CDR1 and CDR2 (germline): LGHDT, YNNKEL (reference sequence).

This TCR was recovered from a woman between 45 and 60 years old with alopecia areata. Some clones in this sample may be carry-over from other donors' samples. The sample consisted of whole blood, taken in connection with sensitization to the hapten diphenylcyclopropenone (DPC). The V gene is TRBV3-1, the J gene TRBJ2-3, with TRBD2 matching 8 bases. This CDR3 reads CASSSWGGGTDTQYF. The CDR3 DNA follows: TGTGCCAGCAGCTCGTGGGGCGGGGGGACGGATACGCAGTATTTT.